This T cell receptor beta chain was captured by sequencing in a study of T cells in Graves' hyperthyroidism and ophthalmopathy. About this clonotype itself: Given a much more abundant clone one base away, this may be a read error.

RNA transcripts provided the source from which TCR beta CDR3 regions were amplified. First-round RT-PCR of the TCR CDR3 relied on the HTBI primer set. A single record per CDR3 protein comes from TCRdb applying MiXCR to the multiplex PCR reads. The sample records fewer than 350,000 distinct CDR3 sequences, around 15% being singletons. The germline V gene encodes CDR1 KGHDR and CDR2 SFDVKD. The germline V and J ends were trimmed by 5 bases and 5 bases, with 20 bases remaining between them. The CDR3 is 16 amino acids. What was sequenced was blood. This receptor was taken from a woman aged 45 to 65 with Graves' hyperthyroidism that later progressed to Graves' ophthalmopathy. This chain connects TRBV24-1 to TRBJ2-5, with D possibly TRBD2 on 5 matching bases. DNA of the CDR3: TGTGCCACCAGTGGTCCCCTTCGGAGAGGGTATGAGACCCAGTACTTC. Amino acids: CATSGPLRRGYETQYF.